These T cell receptor beta chains were read from a single sample in a study of lymphopenia after photon versus proton radiotherapy. Measured with immunoSEQ multiplex PCR; TCRdb has only the in-frame clones, and not every one. This repertoire shows 15,000 to 20,000 clones, 70% to 90% found once; its top ten account for approximately 11%. Sequencing used peripheral blood, obtained from a patient treated with proton-based radiotherapy. The origin of the receptors is a man aged 65 to 79 with pancreatic cancer. The CDR3 runs from the conserved cysteine through the conserved F or W.

v_gene: TRBV9; j_gene: TRBJ1-5; CDR3aa: CASSVETGPGEPQHF
v_gene: TRBV30; j_gene: TRBJ1-4; CDR3aa: CAWSWTSTNEKLFF
v_gene: TRBV19; j_gene: TRBJ1-6; CDR3aa: CASRPGDSANSPLHF
v_gene: TRBV4-1; j_gene: TRBJ2-7; CDR3aa: CASSPGDSSYEQYF
v_gene: TRBV12-5; j_gene: TRBJ2-1; CDR3aa: CASGLERGGRNEQFF
v_gene: TRBV7-3; j_gene: TRBJ2-1; CDR3aa: CASSSQGTGRDEQFF
v_gene: TRBV27; j_gene: TRBJ2-1; CDR3aa: CASSLLSSGRARNEQFF
v_gene: TRBV2; j_gene: TRBJ2-3; CDR3aa: CASSLAGVSTDTQYF
v_gene: TRBV9; j_gene: TRBJ2-1; CDR3aa: CASSNGRVYNEQFF
v_gene: TRBV6-6; j_gene: TRBJ1-1; CDR3aa: CASSYSGETEAFF
v_gene: TRBV6-6; j_gene: TRBJ2-3; CDR3aa: CASSYPRTSTDTQYF
v_gene: TRBV29-1; j_gene: TRBJ1-1; CDR3aa: CSAGEGRRRVAFF
v_gene: TRBV18; j_gene: TRBJ2-2; CDR3aa: CASSPGTSGTGELFF
v_gene: TRBV9; j_gene: TRBJ2-1; CDR3aa: CASSVDDGNYNEQFF
v_gene: TRBV19; j_gene: TRBJ1-4; CDR3aa: CASTPDRANEKLFF
v_gene: TRBV19; j_gene: TRBJ1-2; CDR3aa: CASTRADREYGYTF
v_gene: TRBV5-6; j_gene: TRBJ2-7; CDR3aa: CASSFYLGGQTIYEQYF
v_gene: TRBV19; j_gene: TRBJ2-2; CDR3aa: CASRRPGVGTGELFF
v_gene: TRBV5-1; j_gene: TRBJ1-4; CDR3aa: CASSLGGANEKLFF
v_gene: TRBV6-6; j_gene: TRBJ1-2; CDR3aa: CASSYTGTVAGYTF
v_gene: TRBV30; j_gene: TRBJ1-1; CDR3aa: CAWSQDRVHLNTEAFF
v_gene: TRBV5-6; j_gene: TRBJ2-5; CDR3aa: CASSFSSGGETQYF
v_gene: TRBV5-4; j_gene: TRBJ2-5; CDR3aa: CASSLGEGRGETQYF
v_gene: TRBV5-5; j_gene: TRBJ1-1; CDR3aa: CASNFRGLDAEAFF
v_gene: TRBV29-1; j_gene: TRBJ1-5; CDR3aa: CSVGTGGNQPQHF
v_gene: TRBV7-2; j_gene: TRBJ2-3; CDR3aa: CASSLGLKISTDTQYF
v_gene: TRBV7-2; j_gene: TRBJ1-2; CDR3aa: CASSLGPSRGYTF
v_gene: TRBV25-1; j_gene: TRBJ1-6; CDR3aa: CASRGGGRAYNSPLHF
v_gene: TRBV6-1; j_gene: TRBJ1-2; CDR3aa: CASISTGGAGGYTF
v_gene: TRBV11-2; j_gene: TRBJ1-2; CDR3aa: CASSLVWYGGYTF
v_gene: TRBV19; j_gene: TRBJ2-4; CDR3aa: CASSLGGGNIQYF
v_gene: TRBV6-1; j_gene: TRBJ2-7; CDR3aa: CASSEDWPGDYEQYF
v_gene: TRBV5-4; j_gene: TRBJ1-2; CDR3aa: CASSLGGQGLGYGYTF
v_gene: TRBV7-9; j_gene: TRBJ1-1; CDR3aa: CASSLTQGNTEAFF
v_gene: TRBV7-9; j_gene: TRBJ1-1; CDR3aa: CASTTDSRNTEAFF
v_gene: TRBV9; j_gene: TRBJ1-1; CDR3aa: CASKRSGNTEAFF
v_gene: TRBV11-1; j_gene: TRBJ1-1; CDR3aa: CASSPGVPNLYTEAFF
v_gene: TRBV29-1; j_gene: TRBJ2-1; CDR3aa: CSARDSYNEQFF
v_gene: TRBV27; j_gene: TRBJ2-7; CDR3aa: CASSTKSFDEQYF
v_gene: TRBV2; j_gene: TRBJ1-5; CDR3aa: CASRGRGTNQPQHF
v_gene: TRBV19; j_gene: TRBJ2-2; CDR3aa: CASTSTGAGELFF
v_gene: TRBV5-1; j_gene: TRBJ2-5; CDR3aa: CASSLGITGYNETQYF
v_gene: TRBV18; j_gene: TRBJ1-6; CDR3aa: CASSRRPIESSPLHF
v_gene: TRBV20-1; j_gene: TRBJ2-7; CDR3aa: CSALALAEQYF
v_gene: TRBV5-1; j_gene: TRBJ2-1; CDR3aa: CASSPPRAAGGPNEQFF
v_gene: TRBV6-1; j_gene: TRBJ1-1; CDR3aa: CASSETGADTEAFF